The clone carrying this TCR beta chain occurred a few times. The antigen is unknown. This CDR3 is 15 amino acids long. The V gene lost 5 bases and the J gene lost 0 bases, with 13 bases spanning the gap. The germline gives CDR1 SGHRS, CDR2 YFSETQ. This sample was included in a study of blood T cells in healthy people across ages. Donors ranged from about 6 to 90 years old and were healthy Caucasians in Russia. A second PCR of 7 to 11 cycles used a sample-barcoded 5' primer and a J-beta primer mix. Samples each returned at least 2.5 million CDR3-containing paired-end reads. TCRdb fed the 5' RACE reads into MiXCR, producing one record per CDR3 protein. The table includes 1.5 million to 2 million distinct CDR3 sequences, 30% to 40% detected once. Points from the study as a whole: There was a strong correlation between TCR beta diversity and naive T cell percentage.

The receptor's source is a human donor in good health. The chain links TRBV5-1 to TRBJ2-3; no definite D call. The sequenced sample consisted of blood. The CDR3 sequence is CASRPGPGSTDTQYF. CDR3 nucleotides: TGCGCCAGCAGACCCGGACCGGGTAGCACAGATACGCAGTATTTT.